Given below is one T cell receptor (beta chain) in context. The study assigned cohorts using participant-reported clinical history. Original methodology: Amplification of reference gene primers was used by the study to estimate nucleated cell counts. Using immunoSEQ multiplex PCR, the repertoire was profiled, and TCRdb retains in-frame clones only, with some absent. V and J calls and clone size follow that table, whereas D and trimming were derived from the DNA. The table records about 370,000 clones, roughly nine tenths of them present only once. This record belongs to a study of blood T cell repertoires in COVID-19. Trimming pared 1 base from V and 1 base from J, leaving 10 bases between. CDR3 length equals 15 residues. Germline assignment: CDR1 SEHNR and CDR2 FQNEAQ (reference sequence).

The sequence came from a man aged 18 to 35 who had recovered from COVID-19. The chain joins TRBV7-9 to TRBJ2-5; D is unclear. Material: PBMCs or T cells enriched from blood (not recorded which). The CDR3 region is CASSLGPGRQETQYF. The CDR3, as DNA: TGTGCCAGCAGCTTAGGGCCAGGCCGCCAAGAGACCCAGTACTTC.